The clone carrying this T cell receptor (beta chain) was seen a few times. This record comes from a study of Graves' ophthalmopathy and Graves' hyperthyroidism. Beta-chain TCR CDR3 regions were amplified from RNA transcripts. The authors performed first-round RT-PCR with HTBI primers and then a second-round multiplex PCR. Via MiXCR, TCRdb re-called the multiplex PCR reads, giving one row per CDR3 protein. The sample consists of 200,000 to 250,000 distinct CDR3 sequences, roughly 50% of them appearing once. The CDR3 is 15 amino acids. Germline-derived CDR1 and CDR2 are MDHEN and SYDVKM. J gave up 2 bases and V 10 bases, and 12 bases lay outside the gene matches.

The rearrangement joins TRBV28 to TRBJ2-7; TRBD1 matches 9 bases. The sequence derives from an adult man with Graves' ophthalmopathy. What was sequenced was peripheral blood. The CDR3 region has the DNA TGTGCCATCGCGCGACCGGGACAGGGAACCTACGAGCAGTACTTC. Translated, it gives CAIARPGQGTYEQYF.